A selection of T cell receptor beta chains follows, all from one sample in a study of technical replicates of blood from a handful of donors. Only in-frame clones appear in the TCRdb table, and some are missing; sequencing was by immunoSEQ multiplex PCR. The sample consists of tens of thousands of clones, roughly 90% of them appearing once. Source material: PBMCs. The origin of the receptors is a human donor in good health. Some clones in this sample may be carry-over from other donors' samples. CDR3s include the opening cysteine and the closing phenylalanine or tryptophan. Fields, in order: V gene, CDR3 protein.

V gene: TRBV5-5
CDR3 protein: CASSPFDSAYEQYF

V gene: TRBV18
CDR3 protein: CASSPRDSAMNTEAFF

V gene: TRBV6-5
CDR3 protein: CASSYFASGSTDTQYF

V gene: TRBV7-9
CDR3 protein: CASSLEGVNEQFF

V gene: TRBV30
CDR3 protein: CAWSPGTGIMDTQYF

V gene: TRBV7-2
CDR3 protein: CASSPRLVAGSSYEQYF

V gene: TRBV4-3
CDR3 protein: CASSQQGTGGTKLFF

V gene: TRBV5-6
CDR3 protein: CASSFRFYTDTQYF

V gene: TRBV9
CDR3 protein: CASSVEAGRGDTQYF

V gene: TRBV10-3
CDR3 protein: CAISVQLAGGSIETQYF

V gene: TRBV5-4
CDR3 protein: CASSFPSGRANYGYTF

V gene: TRBV19
CDR3 protein: CASSIPGRGRNNEQFF

V gene: TRBV6-5
CDR3 protein: CASSYGLAGRTQYF

V gene: TRBV7-6
CDR3 protein: CASSLDEQGGGYTF

V gene: TRBV25-1
CDR3 protein: CASSGLVAGNTIYF

V gene: TRBV7-3
CDR3 protein: CASSQMGGQSEQYF

V gene: TRBV7-3
CDR3 protein: CASSLTASTEAFF